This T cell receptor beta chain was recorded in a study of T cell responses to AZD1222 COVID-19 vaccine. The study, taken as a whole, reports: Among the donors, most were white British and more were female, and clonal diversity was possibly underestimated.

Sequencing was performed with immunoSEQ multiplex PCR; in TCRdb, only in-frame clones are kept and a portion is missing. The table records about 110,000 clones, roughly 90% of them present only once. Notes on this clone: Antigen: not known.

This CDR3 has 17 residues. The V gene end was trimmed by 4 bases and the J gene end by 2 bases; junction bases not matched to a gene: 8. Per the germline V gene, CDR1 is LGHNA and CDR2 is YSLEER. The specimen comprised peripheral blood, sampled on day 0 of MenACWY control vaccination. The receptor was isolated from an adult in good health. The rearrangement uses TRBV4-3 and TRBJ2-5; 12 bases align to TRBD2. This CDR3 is CASSPRPSGGDQETQYF. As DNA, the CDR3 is TGCGCCAGCAGCCCCCGGCCTAGCGGGGGGGATCAAGAGACCCAGTACTTC.